Shown below are 19 T cell receptor beta chains from a single sample sequenced in a study of vaccination effects on CD4 cells after COVID-19. The antigens these receptors bind are not known. Some clones are missing from TCRdb's copy, which holds only in-frame ones; the method was immunoSEQ multiplex PCR. The top ten hold about 15% of the sample, which has about 48,000 clones, around 70% seen once. Within the ViraFEST assay, antigen-specific CD4+ T cells underwent expansion with viral peptide pools prior to sequencing. Isolation of CD4+ T cells took place after about ten days of culture. Participants each got two BNT162b2 or mRNA-1273 vaccine doses. Specimen: CD4+ T cells from PBMCs cultured with HCoV-OC43 spike peptides, collected after COVID-19 vaccination. The subset was: HCoV-OC43 spike overlapping peptide pool stimulation. These receptors were taken from a human donor who received a COVID-19 vaccine.

The chain employs TRBV19 and TRBJ2-2, with TRBD1 matching over 7 bases. Germline CDR1 is LNHDA and CDR2 is SQIVND (reference sequence). The CDR3 totals 14 residues. Trimming removed 9 bases from V and 1 base from J; junction bases left unmatched: 5. The CDR3 DNA reads as TGTGCCAGCAAGACAGGGATGAACACCGGGGAGCTGTTTTTT. Translation gives CASKTGMNTGELFF.

This chain connects TRBV6-4 to TRBJ2-4; D gene ambiguous. Trimming pared 5 bases from V and 6 bases from J, leaving 11 bases between. This CDR3 is built from 13 residues. Germline V lookup: CDR1 MRHNA, CDR2 SNTAGT. Written as DNA, the CDR3 is TGTGCCAGCAGTATAGGTTTTGGAAACATTCAGTACTTC. Its translation: CASSIGFGNIQYF.

The chain has TRBV7-2 and TRBJ2-5, with TRBD1 matching over 7 bases. Germline assignment: CDR1 SGHTA and CDR2 FQGNSA. The CDR3 is made up of 14 amino acids. Trimming took 5 bases from V and 0 from J; bases not matched to a gene: 3. The CDR3 loop is CASSPRGNQETQYF. The DNA of the CDR3 is TGTGCCAGCAGCCCCAGGGGGAACCAAGAGACCCAGTACTTC.

By sample share, this clone is medium-sized. V and J are TRBV4-2 and TRBJ2-3; no firm D call. Trimming stripped 0 bases from V and 6 bases from J, with 10 bases between. Germline V lookup: CDR1 LGHNA, CDR2 YNFKEQ. The CDR3 runs 14 residues. This CDR3 reads CASSQDSTRDTQYF. As DNA, the CDR3 is TGTGCCAGCAGCCAAGATTCGACGCGGGATACGCAGTATTTT.

The chain is built from TRBV7-9 and TRBJ2-2; a possible D gene is TRBD2 (5 bases). Germline CDR1 and CDR2: SEHNR and FQNEAQ (reference sequence). The CDR3 loop spans 13 amino acids. V was shortened by 7 bases and J by 5 bases, with 11 bases between the two germline ends. DNA of the CDR3: TGTGCCAGCATGAGGGTTGAGACCGGGGAGCTGTTTTTT. This gives the protein CASMRVETGELFF.

The V and J genes are TRBV19 and TRBJ1-2; 7 positions match TRBD1. Germline trimming cut 6 bases from V and 2 bases from J; bases unmatched to any gene: 6. From germline, CDR1 is LNHDA and CDR2 SQIVND (reference sequence). There are 14 residues in the CDR3. In nucleotides, the CDR3 is TGTGCCAGTAGCCACCGGGACAGAAACTATGGCTACACCTTC. Amino acids: CASSHRDRNYGYTF.

This clone was recorded a few times. This chain uses TRBV4-1 with TRBJ2-2; D possibly corresponds to TRBD1 (7 bases). The CDR3 contains 16 residues. Germline V lookup: CDR1 MGHRA, CDR2 YSYEKL. V was clipped by 7 bases and J by 2 bases, with 17 bases between them. The CDR3 DNA sequence: TGCGCCAGCAAGGCGGGACAGCGCCTAAACACCGGGGAGCTGTTTTTT. Its protein product is CASKAGQRLNTGELFF.

In its sample, this clone was seen a few times. The chain carries TRBV18 and TRBJ2-2; D remains unclear. Germline V lookup: CDR1 KGHSH, CDR2 LQKENI. V dropped 0 bases and J dropped 5 bases, with 13 bases sitting between them. The CDR3 sequence is 16 residues long. In DNA, the CDR3 is TGTGCCAGCTCACCACCCTGGGCAGGCGGTACCGGGGAGCTGTTTTTT. This gives the protein CASSPPWAGGTGELFF.

The chain joins TRBV7-2 to TRBJ2-7; 7 positions agree with TRBD2. Germline CDR1 SGHTA, CDR2 FQGNSA. Trimming took 4 bases from V and 9 from J; bases not matched to a gene: 3. The CDR3 is 11 amino acids. The CDR3 DNA reads as TGTGCCAGCAGCTGGCTAGCGGTGCAGTACTTC. Translating it yields CASSWLAVQYF.

This chain joins TRBV7-6 and TRBJ2-1; TRBD1 matches 9 bases. The CDR3 spans 16 residues. V lost 1 base to trimming and J lost 4 bases; unmatched junction nucleotides: 5. CDR1 is SGHVS, CDR2 FNYEAQ, per germline. CDR3: CASSLVGQGIYNEQFF. The CDR3 DNA follows: TGTGCCAGCAGCTTAGTGGGACAGGGAATATACAATGAGCAGTTCTTC.

V gene TRBV18 combines with J gene TRBJ2-5; D call uncertain. The length of the CDR3 is 13 residues. Germline V lookup: CDR1 KGHSH, CDR2 LQKENI. Trimming pared 1 base from V and 5 bases from J, leaving 8 bases between. CDR3 coding DNA: TGTGCCAGCTCACCACAGGGTGGGGAGACCCAGTACTTC. Translating it yields CASSPQGGETQYF.

This chain joins TRBV25-1 and TRBJ2-3, with D perhaps matching TRBD1 (6 bases). CDR3 length equals 14 residues. Germline CDR1 is MGHDK and CDR2 is SYGVNS. Trimming took off 6 bases at V and 0 bases at J, with 10 bases between the two ends. The chain's CDR3 is CASRKTGSTDTQYF. The CDR3 nucleotides read TGTGCCAGCAGAAAGACAGGCAGCACAGATACGCAGTATTTT.

The genes are TRBV3-1 (or the pseudogene TRBV3-2) and TRBJ1-5; D gene unclear. V lost 5 bases and J lost 4, with 9 bases in between. This CDR3 is built from 13 residues. Per germline, CDR1 LGHDT and CDR2 YNNKEL (reference sequence). The CDR3 region has the DNA TGTGCCAGCAGCATCGGTTTAAATCAGCCCCAGCATTTT. Translating it yields CASSIGLNQPQHF.

The chain joins TRBV19 to TRBJ2-3; 7 bases align to TRBD2. Germline V gene lookup returns CDR1 LNHDA and CDR2 SQIVND (reference sequence). This CDR3 spans 17 amino acids. V gave up 7 bases and J gave up 3 bases; unmatched junction bases: 16. The CDR3 loop is CASTGGTKAGATDTQYF. DNA for the CDR3: TGTGCCAGTACCGGGGGGACTAAAGCTGGGGCGACAGATACGCAGTATTTT.

This clone was seen a single time. The rearrangement joins TRBV11-2 to TRBJ1-3; D uncertain. This CDR3 has 14 amino acids. V gave up 1 base and J gave up 2 bases, with 6 bases separating them. CDR1 SGHAT and CDR2 FQNNGV come from the germline V gene. The CDR3 DNA reads as TGTGCCAGCAGCTTAGTAGACCCTGGAAACACCATATATTTT. Protein sequence: CASSLVDPGNTIYF. Supplemented by reference TRBV11-2 and TRBJ1-3, the full variable domain reads EAGVAQSPRYKIIEKRQSVAFWCNPISGHATLYWYQQILGQGPKLLIQFQNNGVVDDSQLPKDRFSAERLKGVDSTLKIQPAKLEDSAVYLCASSLVDPGNTIYFGEGSWLTVV.

There are a few counts of this clone. This rearrangement joins TRBV18 to TRBJ2-1; 9 nucleotides agree with TRBD2. Germline trimming cut 4 bases from V and 7 bases from J; bases unmatched to any gene: 8. The CDR3 is 15 amino acids. Germline V gives CDR1 KGHSH, CDR2 LQKENI. CDR3 loop: CASSLPGTSFNEQFF. DNA of the CDR3: TGTGCCAGCTCACTTCCCGGGACTAGCTTTAATGAGCAGTTCTTC.

The V call is TRBV2, the J call TRBJ2-1, with unresolved D. This CDR3 is 14 amino acids long. Germline-derived CDR1 and CDR2 are SNHLY and FYNNEI. The germline V and J ends were trimmed by 8 bases and 1 base, with 12 bases remaining between them. Here the CDR3 DNA reads TGTGCCAGCCTAGAGACGGAGTCCTACAATGAGCAGTTCTTC. Protein product: CASLETESYNEQFF.

The V gene is TRBV20-1, the J gene TRBJ1-1; no clear D gene. Germline V CDR1 and CDR2: DFQATT, SNEGSKA (reference sequence). The CDR3 runs 11 residues. Trimming pared 4 bases from V and 1 base from J, leaving 4 bases between. CDR3: CSATGNTEAFF. Here the CDR3 DNA reads TGCAGTGCTACAGGGAACACTGAAGCTTTCTTT.

This sequence joins TRBV10-3 and TRBJ2-1, with a tentative D call TRBD2 (6 bases). Trimming took 5 bases from V and 7 from J, leaving 18 bases between them. The CDR3 has 15 amino acids. Per germline, CDR1 ENHRY and CDR2 SYGVKD. CDR3 bases: TGTGCCATCAGTCCCTCGCGGGGCGAAGGAAATGAGCAGTTCTTC. This encodes CAISPSRGEGNEQFF.